This T cell receptor (beta chain) was obtained from a study of neurological immune-mediated disorders. Remarks on this clonotype: A much larger clone lies one base from this, so it may be a read error. A read error is likely, as this CDR3 ends without the conserved phenylalanine or tryptophan.

The CDR3 covers 13 residues. Germline V lookup: CDR1 SGHRS, CDR2 YFSETQ. Trimming left V 4 bases short and J 6 bases short, with 13 bases between. The cDNA came from 5'RACE with 10-nucleotide random UMIs. TCRdb recomputed calls from the 5' RACE reads with MiXCR, one row per CDR3 protein. The repertoire holds tens of thousands of distinct CDR3 sequences, with less than 2% as singletons. The genes are TRBV5-1 and TRBJ1-2, with D possibly matching TRBD1 (5 bases). The sample was PBMCs. The clonotype comes from a middle-aged woman with multiple sclerosis. The CDR3 reads CASSASGPNGYTV. The DNA for the CDR3 is TGCGCCAGCAGCGCCTCAGGGCCTAATGGCTACACCGTC.